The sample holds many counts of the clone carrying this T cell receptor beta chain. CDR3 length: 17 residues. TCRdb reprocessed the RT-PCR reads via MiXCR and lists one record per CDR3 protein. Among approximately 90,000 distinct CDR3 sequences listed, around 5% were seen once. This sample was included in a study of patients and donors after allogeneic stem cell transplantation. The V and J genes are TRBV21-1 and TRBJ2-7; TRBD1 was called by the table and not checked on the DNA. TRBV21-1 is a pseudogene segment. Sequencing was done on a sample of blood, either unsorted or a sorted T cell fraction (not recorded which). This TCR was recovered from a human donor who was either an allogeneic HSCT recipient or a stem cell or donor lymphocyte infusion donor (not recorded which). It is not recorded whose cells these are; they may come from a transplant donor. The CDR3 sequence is CASSKGAVSAPFDEQYF. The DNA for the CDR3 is TGTGCCAGCAGCAAAGGGGCCGTGTCCGCCCCATTTGACGAGCAGTACTTC.